These 9 T cell receptor beta chains were sequenced from one sample in a study of glioma-infiltrating T cells listed by TCRdb under 2016. TCRdb shows the sequencer as Illumina MiSeq. The iRepertoire nested amplicon-rescue multiplex PCR (arm-PCR) platform was used to amplify TCR alpha and beta CDR3 regions from RNA. TCRdb handled the public reads itself, with Q25 trimming in fastp and clone calling in MiXCR, and kept productive beta chains. Each entry merges the rows of one CDR3 protein and shows their most common DNA and genes. For this sample there are under 200,000 distinct CDR3 sequences; about 32% appear just once. Jointly, the top ten make up 20% to 25% of the sample. The sample taken for sequencing was glioma tissue, nonneoplastic brain tissue, or PBMCs (not recorded which). Source of these receptors: a human donor with low-grade glioma or glioblastoma, undergoing nonglioma brain surgery, or in good health (not recorded which).

This clonotype was observed at least ten times. V usage is TRBV27 and J usage is TRBJ2-1, with D perhaps TRBD1 or TRBD2 (5 bases each). Trimming took 9 bases from V and 1 from J, leaving 13 bases between them. This CDR3 has 14 amino acids. Germline lookup yields CDR1 MNHEY and CDR2 SMNVEV (reference sequence). In nucleotides, the CDR3 is TGTGCCAGTAAGAGGGGATTATCCTACAATGAGCAGTTCTTC. Translating gives CASKRGLSYNEQFF.

There are many counts of this clonotype. The chain carries TRBV27 and TRBJ2-6; D uncertain. Germline V gene sequence: CDR1 MNHEY, CDR2 SMNVEV (reference sequence). Trimming took 2 bases from V and 0 from J, leaving 5 bases between them. CDR3 size: 15 residues. In DNA, the CDR3 is TGTGCCAGCAGTTTAGGGGTCTCTGGGGCCAACGTCCTGACTTTC. Amino acid sequence: CASSLGVSGANVLTF. Using reference TRBV27 and TRBJ2-6 for the parts outside the CDR3, the full variable domain is EAQVTQNPRYLITVTGKKLTVTCSQNMNHEYMSWYRQDPGLGLRQIYYSMNVEVTDKGDVPEGYKVSRKEKRNFPLILESPSPNQTSLYFCASSLGVSGANVLTFGAGSRLTVL.

CDR3 sequence: CASSWGTGVVFEQYF. The CDR3 DNA reads TGTGCCAGTAGCTGGGGGACAGGGGTCGTTTTCGAGCAGTACTTC. The V and J genes are TRBV19 and TRBJ2-7; 10 bases agree with TRBD1. This CDR3 comprises 15 residues. Germline trimming cut 6 bases from V and 6 bases from J; bases unmatched to any gene: 11. The germline V gene has CDR1 LNHDA and CDR2 SQIVND (reference sequence).

This clonotype was recorded many times. The chain links TRBV12-3 or TRBV12-4 to TRBJ2-5; 8 bases align to TRBD1. CDR3 length equals 13 residues. V gave up 6 bases and J gave up 2 bases; unmatched junction bases: 2. CDR3 sequence: CASRGQGQETQYF. The DNA for the CDR3 is TGTGCCAGCAGAGGACAGGGACAAGAGACCCAGTACTTC.

There are many counts of this clonotype. The rearrangement links TRBV6-1 to TRBJ2-7, with 11 bases that match TRBD2. Germline values: CDR1 MNHNS, CDR2 SASEGT. V trimming: 3 bases; J trimming: 3 bases; junction bases outside the gene matches: 1. The CDR3 sequence is 14 residues long. The CDR3 here is CASSEGLAVYEQYF. As DNA, the CDR3 is TGTGCCAGCAGTGAGGGACTAGCGGTCTACGAGCAGTACTTC.

This clonotype showed up many times. The chain carries TRBV7-2 and TRBJ2-5; TRBD1 agrees at 7 bases. Unmatched junction bases numbered 5, after V lost 4 bases and J lost 3 bases. The CDR3 spans 14 residues. Looked up from germline, CDR1 is SGHTA and CDR2 is FQGNSA. The CDR3: CASSSKGQKETQYF. CDR3 DNA sequence: TGTGCCAGCAGCTCGAAGGGACAGAAAGAGACCCAGTACTTC.

V usage is TRBV10-3 and J usage is TRBJ2-7; 7 bases line up with TRBD2. CDR3 length: 16 residues. V was pared by 5 bases and J by 0 bases, with 10 bases of the junction left unmatched. Germline CDR1 and CDR2: ENHRY and SYGVKD. The CDR3 bases are TGTGCCATCAGTTGGACTAGAGGGACCCCCTCCTACGAGCAGTACTTC. It yields the protein CAISWTRGTPSYEQYF.

This clonotype was recorded a few times. The chain uses TRBV7-2 and TRBJ2-4, with TRBD1 identical over 8 bases. This CDR3 has 18 residues. V shed 6 bases, J shed 5 bases, and the junction held 18 bases outside the gene matches. The germline V gene has CDR1 SGHTA and CDR2 FQGNSA. In DNA form, the CDR3 reads TGTGCCAGCAGACCGAGAGGGGACAGGAGGTCAGGACAAAACATTCAGTACTTC. Translated, it gives CASRPRGDRRSGQNIQYF.

J is TRBJ2-7 and V is TRBV28; TRBD2 agrees at 15 bases. Germline trimming cut 6 bases from V and 5 bases from J; bases unmatched to any gene: 17. CDR3 length: 19 residues. Germline-derived CDR1 and CDR2 are MDHEN and SYDVKM. The CDR3 reads CASSPGLAGGPGSYNEQYF. The CDR3 nucleotides read TGTGCCAGCAGCCCAGGACTAGCGGGAGGGCCTGGCTCCTACAACGAGCAGTACTTC.